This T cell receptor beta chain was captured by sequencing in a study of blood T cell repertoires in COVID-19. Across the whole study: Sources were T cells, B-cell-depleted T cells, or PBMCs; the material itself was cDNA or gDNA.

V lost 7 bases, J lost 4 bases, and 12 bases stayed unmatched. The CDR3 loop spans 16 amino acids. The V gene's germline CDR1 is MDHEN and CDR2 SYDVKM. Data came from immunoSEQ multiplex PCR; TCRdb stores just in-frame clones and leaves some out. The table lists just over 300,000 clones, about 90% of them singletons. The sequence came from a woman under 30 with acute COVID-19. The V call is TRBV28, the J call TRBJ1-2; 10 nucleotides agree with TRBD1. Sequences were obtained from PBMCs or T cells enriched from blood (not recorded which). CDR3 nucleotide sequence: TGTGCCAGCACATCCGCCGGGACAGGGGATACCTATGGCTACACCTTC. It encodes CASTSAGTGDTYGYTF.